This record covers a single TCR beta chain. Its antigen remains unknown. Germline V CDR1 and CDR2: MNHNS, SASEGT. V shed 3 bases, J shed 5 bases, and the junction held 9 bases outside the gene matches. This CDR3 spans 15 amino acids. Assay used: immunoSEQ multiplex PCR; TCRdb lists only in-frame clones, some missing. The repertoire includes about 150,000 clones, approximately 88% of them detected once, and over 13% sits in the top ten. These data come from a study of T cell responses to AZD1222 COVID-19 vaccine. Study outcomes and limitations: Increased Spike-specific TCR breadth and depth were observed after two AZD1222 doses. The span of vaccine-associated CD4 TCRs extended across spike, with dominance at 160-218 and 743-854. Repertoire sampling happened only post peak T cell response. Within unmutated variant regions lay the reported targets of nearly half of spike-specific TCRs.

This rearrangement joins TRBV6-1 to TRBJ1-1, with TRBD1 matching 7 bases. The clonotype originates from an adult in good health. This specimen was peripheral blood, taken on day 0 of AZD1222 vaccination. The CDR3 DNA is TGTGCCAGCAGTGATTGGGCAGGGGGAAGAACTGAAGCTTTCTTT. As protein: CASSDWAGGRTEAFF.